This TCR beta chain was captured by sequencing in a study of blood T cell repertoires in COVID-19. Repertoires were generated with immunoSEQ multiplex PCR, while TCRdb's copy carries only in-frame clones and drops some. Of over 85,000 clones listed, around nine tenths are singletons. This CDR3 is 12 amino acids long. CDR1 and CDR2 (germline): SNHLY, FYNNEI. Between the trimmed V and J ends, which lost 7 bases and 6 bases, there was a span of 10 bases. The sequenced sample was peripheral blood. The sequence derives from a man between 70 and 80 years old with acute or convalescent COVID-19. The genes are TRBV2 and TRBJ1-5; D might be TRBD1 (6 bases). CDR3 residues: CASTTGPQPQHF. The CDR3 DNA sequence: TGTGCCAGCACCACAGGGCCTCAGCCCCAGCATTTT.